Below are 25 T cell receptor beta chains sequenced from a single sample in a study of T cell repertoires in cytomegalovirus infection. TCRdb analysed the reads with MiXCR anew, one entry per CDR3 protein. The sample shows tens of thousands of distinct CDR3 sequences, 42% of them seen only once. Their antigen targets remain unknown. The specimen was CD8+ T cells from cultured PBMCs, collected from culture after CMV antigen stimulation. The receptors come from a human donor in good health (CMV status not recorded). Some clones in this sample may be carry-over from other donors' samples.

This chain connects TRBV5-8 to TRBJ1-1; TRBD1 is a possible D gene (5 bases). CDR1 is SGHTS and CDR2 is YDEGEE in the germline V gene. The CDR3 loop spans 15 amino acids. Trimming stripped 2 bases from V and 1 base from J, with 12 bases between. The CDR3 here is CASSLTGERNTEAFF. The CDR3 coding sequence is TGTGCCAGCAGCTTAACGGGGGAAAGGAACACTGAAGCTTTCTTT.

The chain employs TRBV7-8 and TRBJ1-5; tentative D call: TRBD1 (5 bases). The CDR3 is made up of 16 amino acids. Per germline, CDR1 SGHVS and CDR2 FQNEAQ. The ends were cut back, 5 bases at V and 4 bases at J, with 18 bases in the middle. This chain's CDR3 is CASSTSVIQVNQPQHF. For the CDR3, the DNA is TGTGCCAGCAGCACAAGCGTTATACAGGTTAATCAGCCCCAGCATTTT.

The chain uses TRBV7-2 and TRBJ2-3; unclear D gene. Deletions cut 1 base from V and 0 bases from J, with 8 bases between. Germline lookup yields CDR1 SGHTA and CDR2 FQGNSA. The CDR3 spans 15 residues. The CDR3 spells CASSLVFPSTDTQYF. Written as DNA, the CDR3 is TGTGCCAGCAGCTTAGTATTTCCGAGCACAGATACGCAGTATTTT.

This clonotype was counted a single time. This chain connects TRBV19 to TRBJ1-4, with 10 bases matching TRBD1. V shed 3 bases and J 8 bases; nucleotides not matched to a gene: 6. The CDR3 totals 15 residues. In germline, CDR1 is LNHDA, CDR2 SQIVND (reference sequence). For the CDR3, the DNA is TGTGCCAGTAGTATCGAATGGACAGGGGGGGAAAAACTGTTTTTT. Its protein is CASSIEWTGGEKLFF.

CDR3 coding DNA: TGTGCCTGGGGATACAGGCCCACAGATACGCAGTATTTT. Its translation: CAWGYRPTDTQYF. The rearrangement links TRBV30 to TRBJ2-3, with D possibly TRBD1 on 5 matching bases. CDR3 length: 13 residues. The V and J ends lost 5 bases and 2 bases respectively, with 11 bases between them. Germline V gene data show CDR1 as GTSNPN and CDR2 as SVGIG (reference sequence).

The chain combines TRBV11-2 with TRBJ2-5; 8 nucleotides line up with TRBD2. The CDR3 spans 17 residues. With 4 bases clipped from V and 4 bases from J, the junction kept 14 bases outside the gene matches. The germline gives CDR1 SGHAT, CDR2 FQNNGV. The CDR3 loop reads CASSSPGGALGGETQYF. As DNA, the CDR3 is TGTGCCAGCAGCTCCCCCGGGGGGGCCTTAGGAGGAGAGACCCAGTACTTC.

The chain combines TRBV6-1 with TRBJ2-1; 12 bases fit TRBD2. Germline V gene lookup returns CDR1 MNHNS and CDR2 SASEGT. J gave up 7 bases and V 2 bases, and 3 bases lay outside the gene matches. This CDR3 has 15 residues. The CDR3 loop reads CASSELAGGDNEQFF. CDR3 nucleotides: TGTGCCAGCAGTGAACTAGCGGGAGGGGATAATGAGCAGTTCTTC.

This clonotype was seen more than once but under ten times. The chain recombines TRBV7-9 with TRBJ2-1; TRBD2 matches at 7 bases. Germline V gene data show CDR1 as SEHNR and CDR2 as FQNEAQ (reference sequence). Trimming took 4 bases from V and 8 from J; bases not matched to a gene: 14. The CDR3 contains 16 residues. CDR3 bases: TGTGCCAGCAGCTCCTACCGGGACGAGCGGGGTTATGAGCAGTTCTTC. It specifies CASSSYRDERGYEQFF.

This clonotype was observed a single time. J is TRBJ2-3 and V is TRBV12-3 or TRBV12-4; TRBD2 matches at 12 bases. This CDR3 has 17 amino acids. After removal of 5 bases from V and 3 bases from J, the junction contained 9 bases not matched to a gene. CDR3 bases: TGTGCCAGCAGTCCCCTTTTGCTAGCGGGAGGGACAGATACGCAGTATTTT. It is translated as CASSPLLLAGGTDTQYF.

The chain is built from TRBV19 and TRBJ1-6; no definite D call. The CDR3 contains 16 residues. Trimming shortened V by 3 bases and J by 11 bases, and 20 bases separated the two germline ends. CDR1 and CDR2 (germline): LNHDA, SQIVND (reference sequence). CDR3 region: CASSIPTDGLVTPLHF. The CDR3 DNA reads TGTGCCAGTAGTATTCCCACAGACGGCCTAGTGACACCCCTCCACTTT.

V is TRBV9 and J is TRBJ2-5, with TRBD2 identical over 13 bases. The CDR3 extends over 16 amino acids. V was clipped by 3 bases and J by 0 bases; unmatched bases: 2. Germline assignment: CDR1 SGDLS and CDR2 YYNGEE. The chain's CDR3 is CASSGLAGGHQETQYF. The DNA for the CDR3 is TGTGCCAGCAGCGGACTAGCGGGGGGTCACCAAGAGACCCAGTACTTC.

The chain joins TRBV7-2 to TRBJ2-4; D ambiguous. CDR1 and CDR2 (germline): SGHTA, FQGNSA. V shed 1 base and J shed 6 bases, with 4 bases lying between them. This CDR3 has 12 amino acids. Here the CDR3 reads CASSLGGNIQYF. Here the CDR3 DNA reads TGTGCCAGCAGCTTAGGGGGAAACATTCAGTACTTC.

The V call is TRBV6-6, the J call TRBJ2-7; unclear D gene. Germline CDR1 and CDR2: MNHNY and SVGAGI (reference sequence). Trimming left V 0 bases short and J 0 bases short, with 6 bases between. The CDR3 covers 14 residues. As DNA, the CDR3 is TGTGCCAGCAGTTACTCGCCTCGCTCCTACGAGCAGTACTTC. Translated: CASSYSPRSYEQYF.

A word on this clonotype: A much larger clone differs by one base, so this may be a read error. The rearrangement uses TRBV4-3 and TRBJ2-5, with D hard to call. Germline assignment: CDR1 LGHNA and CDR2 YSLEER. This CDR3 spans 15 amino acids. CDR3 loop: CANSQDNTLQETQYF. Written as DNA, the CDR3 is TGCGCCAACAGCCAAGATAACACCTTACAAGAGACCCAGTACTTC.

CDR3 sequence: CASSSPSGRALTHNEQFF. For the CDR3, the DNA is TGTGCCAGCAGCTCTCCTAGCGGGAGGGCCCTAACTCACAATGAGCAGTTCTTC. This sequence joins TRBV7-9 and TRBJ2-1; 12 bases fit TRBD2. CDR1 SEHNR and CDR2 FQNEAQ come from the germline V gene (reference sequence). This CDR3 contains 18 residues. J lost 5 bases, V lost 4 bases, and 12 bases had no gene match.

This clonotype was recorded many times. The gene calls are TRBV7-8 and TRBJ2-3; 8 bases fit TRBD2. V dropped 1 base and J dropped 5; count of bases not matched to a gene: 5. The CDR3 runs 15 residues. Looked up from germline, CDR1 is SGHVS and CDR2 is FQNEAQ. CDR3 sequence reads: CASSLGSGGGDTQYF. The CDR3 DNA follows: TGTGCCAGCAGCTTAGGGTCCGGGGGGGGAGATACGCAGTATTTT.

The chain carries TRBV12-3 or TRBV12-4 and TRBJ1-1, with a possible D match to TRBD1 (5 bases). The CDR3 has 14 amino acids. Trimming took off 3 bases at V and 1 base at J, with 9 bases between the two ends. CDR3 sequence (DNA): TGTGCCAGCAGTTTTACCAGGGAGAACACTGAAGCTTTCTTT. It specifies CASSFTRENTEAFF.

J is TRBJ1-1 and V is TRBV11-2; maybe TRBD1 (5 bases). Germline CDR1 and CDR2: SGHAT and FQNNGV. The CDR3 is 12 amino acids. Trimming took 3 bases from V and 11 from J, leaving 13 bases between them. This CDR3 is CASSLGLEYAFF. The CDR3, as DNA: TGTGCCAGCAGCTTGGGACTCGAGTATGCTTTCTTT.

This clonotype occurred many times. This CDR3 is CASSLGQGVYEQYF. The DNA for the CDR3 is TGTGCCAGCAGCTTGGGGCAGGGGGTCTACGAGCAGTACTTC. The J gene is TRBJ2-7, the V gene TRBV13; 7 bases map to TRBD1. With 3 bases clipped from V and 3 bases from J, the junction kept 5 bases outside the gene matches. This CDR3 is built from 14 residues. In germline, CDR1 is PRHDT, CDR2 FYEKMQ (reference sequence).

The V call is TRBV27, the J call TRBJ2-1; D is unclear. Trimming cost V 4 bases and J 2 bases, with 6 bases left between them. Germline loops: CDR1 MNHEY, CDR2 SMNVEV (reference sequence). This CDR3 contains 13 residues. The CDR3 protein is CASSSSTYNEQFF. The CDR3 DNA reads as TGTGCCAGCAGTTCGTCGACCTACAATGAGCAGTTCTTC.

This clonotype was counted only a few times. The chain couples TRBV7-2 to TRBJ1-4; 7 bases fit TRBD1. Germline V gives CDR1 SGHTA, CDR2 FQGNSA. Trimming at V came to 1 base and at J to 4 bases, leaving 3 bases not matched to a gene. The CDR3 totals 15 residues. The CDR3 region is CASSLVTGFNEKLFF. DNA for the CDR3: TGTGCCAGCAGCTTAGTGACAGGGTTTAATGAAAAACTGTTTTTT.

This clonotype occurred once. J is TRBJ1-2 and V is TRBV15, with D perhaps TRBD1 (6 bases). The V gene's germline CDR1 is LNHNV and CDR2 YYDKDF (reference sequence). V was trimmed by 5 bases and J by 5 bases, leaving 18 bases between them. The CDR3 is made up of 15 amino acids. The CDR3 nucleotides are TGTGCCACCAGCGCTAACAGGGATCTACGGTATGGCTACACCTTC. Residues: CATSANRDLRYGYTF.

This chain connects TRBV7-4 to TRBJ1-2; D possibly corresponds to TRBD1 (5 bases). The CDR3 contains 16 residues. Germline CDR1 SGHVT, CDR2 SQSDAQ. Trimming cost V 5 bases and J 5 bases, with 21 bases left between them. CDR3 DNA: TGTGCCAGCAGCAATACGACCGGGACCGACACGTATGGCTACACCTTC. The encoded protein is CASSNTTGTDTYGYTF.

Only a few counts were recorded for this clonotype. V is TRBV5-1 and J is TRBJ1-4, with D uncertain. Trimming removed 4 bases at V and 3 bases at J, with 13 bases between. Germline CDR1 and CDR2: SGHRS and YFSETQ. The CDR3 loop spans 15 amino acids. The CDR3, as DNA: TGCGCCAGCAGCCCCCGGGAGTTGCCTAATGAAAAACTGTTTTTT. Translating gives CASSPRELPNEKLFF.

V gene TRBV7-3 combines with J gene TRBJ1-5; D is unresolved. Trimming stripped 1 base from V and 3 bases from J, with 7 bases between. CDR3 length: 14 residues. Germline CDR1 is SGHTA and CDR2 is FQGTGA. CDR3 sequence: CASSLIGDNQPQHF. Written as DNA, the CDR3 is TGTGCCAGCAGCTTAATCGGAGACAATCAGCCCCAGCATTTT.